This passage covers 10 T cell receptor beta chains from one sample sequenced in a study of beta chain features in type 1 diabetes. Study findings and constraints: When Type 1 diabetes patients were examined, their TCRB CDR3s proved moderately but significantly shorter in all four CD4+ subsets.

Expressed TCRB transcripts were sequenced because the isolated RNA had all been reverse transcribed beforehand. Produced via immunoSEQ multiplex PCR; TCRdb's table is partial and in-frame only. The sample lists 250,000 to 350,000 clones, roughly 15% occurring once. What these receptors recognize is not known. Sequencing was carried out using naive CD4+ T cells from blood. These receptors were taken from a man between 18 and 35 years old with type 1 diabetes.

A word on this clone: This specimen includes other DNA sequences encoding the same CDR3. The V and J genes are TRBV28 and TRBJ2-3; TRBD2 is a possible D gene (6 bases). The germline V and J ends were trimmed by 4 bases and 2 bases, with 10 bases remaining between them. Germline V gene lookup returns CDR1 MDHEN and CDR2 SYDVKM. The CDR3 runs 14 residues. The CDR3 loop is CASSSGGATDTQYF. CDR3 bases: TGTGCCAGCAGTTCCGGGGGAGCCACAGATACGCAGTATTTT.

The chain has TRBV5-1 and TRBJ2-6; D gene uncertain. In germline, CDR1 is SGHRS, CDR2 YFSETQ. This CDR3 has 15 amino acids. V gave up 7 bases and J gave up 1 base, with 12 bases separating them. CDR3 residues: CASEVRPSGANVLTF. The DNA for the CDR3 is TGCGCCAGCGAGGTCAGACCTTCTGGGGCCAACGTCCTGACTTTC.

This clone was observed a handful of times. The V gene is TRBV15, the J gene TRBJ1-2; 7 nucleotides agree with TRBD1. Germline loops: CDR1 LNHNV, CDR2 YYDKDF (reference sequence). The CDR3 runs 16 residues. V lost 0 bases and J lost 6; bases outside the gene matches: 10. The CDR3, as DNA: TGTGCCACCAGCAGAGAGTTTAGACAGGGCCGCCATGGCTACACCTTC. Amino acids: CATSREFRQGRHGYTF.

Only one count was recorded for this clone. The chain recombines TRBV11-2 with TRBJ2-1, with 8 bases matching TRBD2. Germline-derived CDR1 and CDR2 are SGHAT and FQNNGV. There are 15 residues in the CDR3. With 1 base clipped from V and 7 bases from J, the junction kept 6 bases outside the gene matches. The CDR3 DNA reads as TGTGCCAGCAGCTTAGCGGGAGGGCCGCGGAATGAGCAGTTCTTC. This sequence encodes CASSLAGGPRNEQFF.

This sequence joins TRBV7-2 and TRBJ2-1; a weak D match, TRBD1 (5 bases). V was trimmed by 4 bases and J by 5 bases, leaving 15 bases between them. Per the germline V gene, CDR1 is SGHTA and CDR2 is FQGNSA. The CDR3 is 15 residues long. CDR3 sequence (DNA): TGTGCCAGCAGCTCTAGGGGCCTACGTAACAATGAGCAGTTCTTC. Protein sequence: CASSSRGLRNNEQFF. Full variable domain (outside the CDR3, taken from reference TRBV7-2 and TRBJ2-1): GAGVSQSPSNKVTEKGKDVELRCDPISGHTALYWYRQSLGQGLEFLIYFQGNSAPDKSGLPSDRFSAERTGGSVSTLTIQRTQQEDSAVYLCASSSRGLRNNEQFFGPGTRLTVL.

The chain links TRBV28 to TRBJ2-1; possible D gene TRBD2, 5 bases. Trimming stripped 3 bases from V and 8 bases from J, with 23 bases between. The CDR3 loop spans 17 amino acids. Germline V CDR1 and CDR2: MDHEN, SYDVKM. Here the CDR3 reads CASSFSLWRVGQDEQFF. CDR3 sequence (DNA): TGTGCCAGCAGTTTCTCGCTGTGGCGGGTGGGTCAGGATGAGCAGTTCTTC.

The CDR3 spells CASNVGGGNQPQHF. As DNA, the CDR3 is TGTGCCAGCAACGTAGGAGGGGGCAATCAGCCCCAGCATTTT. This rearrangement joins TRBV6-6 to TRBJ1-5, with D possibly matching TRBD1 (5 bases). The CDR3 is 14 residues long. The germline CDR1 and CDR2 sequences are MNHNY and SVGAGI (reference sequence). Deletions cut 7 bases from V and 2 bases from J, with 12 bases between.

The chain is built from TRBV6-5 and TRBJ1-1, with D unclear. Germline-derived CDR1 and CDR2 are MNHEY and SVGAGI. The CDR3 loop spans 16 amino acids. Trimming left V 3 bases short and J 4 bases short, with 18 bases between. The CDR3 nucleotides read TGTGCCAGCAGTTATTACCTTCGGGGAAGGTCCACTGAAGCTTTCTTT. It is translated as CASSYYLRGRSTEAFF.

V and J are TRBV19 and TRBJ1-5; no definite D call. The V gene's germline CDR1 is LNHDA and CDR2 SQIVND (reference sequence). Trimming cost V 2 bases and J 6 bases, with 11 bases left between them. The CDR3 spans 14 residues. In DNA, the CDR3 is TGTGCCAGTAGTATACCCGGGGTCGCTCAGCCCCAGCATTTT. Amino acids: CASSIPGVAQPQHF.

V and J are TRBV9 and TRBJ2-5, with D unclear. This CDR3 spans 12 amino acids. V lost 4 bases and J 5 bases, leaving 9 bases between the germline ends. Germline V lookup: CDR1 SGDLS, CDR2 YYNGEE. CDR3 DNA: TGTGCCAGCAGCTTAGGTTCTGAGACCCAGTACTTC. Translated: CASSLGSETQYF.